This T cell receptor (beta chain) was captured in a study of T-cell memory formation after mild COVID-19. On the study more broadly: Each donor largely had its own TCR clusters.

Germline V gene data show CDR1 as LGHNA and CDR2 as YNFKEQ. Deletions cut 5 bases from V and 2 bases from J, with 12 bases between. The CDR3 is made up of 15 amino acids. General study findings and limits: CD4+ contracting clones lay mainly in CM and EM, CD8+ ones in EMRA.

This clonotype was observed a few times. As yet, its antigen is unknown. A 5'RACE reaction primed in the constant segment made cDNA libraries of TCR alpha and TCR beta, and these carried sample barcodes and UMIs. TCRdb re-called the 5' RACE reads with MiXCR, one entry per CDR3 protein. The sample has 260,000 or so distinct CDR3 sequences; around 15% are singletons. This chain uses TRBV4-2 with TRBJ2-2; D is perhaps TRBD2 (5 bases). The TCR was taken from a young man who had mild COVID-19 (a few samples of this study predate the infection). Cell type and time point are not known. Sample: PBMCs or a T cell subset sorted from them (not recorded which). CDR3: CASSSNRGNTGELFF. In nucleotides, the CDR3 is TGTGCCAGCAGCTCTAACCGGGGAAACACCGGGGAGCTGTTTTTT.